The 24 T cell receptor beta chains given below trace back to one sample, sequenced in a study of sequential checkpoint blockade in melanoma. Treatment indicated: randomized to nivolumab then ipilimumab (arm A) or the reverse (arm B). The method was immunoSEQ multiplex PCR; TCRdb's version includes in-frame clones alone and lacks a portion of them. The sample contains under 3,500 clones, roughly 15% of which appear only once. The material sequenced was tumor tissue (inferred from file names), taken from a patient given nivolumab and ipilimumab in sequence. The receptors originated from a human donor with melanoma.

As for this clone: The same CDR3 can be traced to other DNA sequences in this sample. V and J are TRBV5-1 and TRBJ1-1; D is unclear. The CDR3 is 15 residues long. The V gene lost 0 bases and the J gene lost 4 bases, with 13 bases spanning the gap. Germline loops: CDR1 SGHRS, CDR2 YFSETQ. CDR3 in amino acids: CASSLGGGTATEAFF. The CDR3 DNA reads TGCGCCAGCAGCTTGGGCGGAGGCACTGCCACTGAAGCTTTCTTT. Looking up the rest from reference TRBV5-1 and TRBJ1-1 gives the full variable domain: KAGVTQTPRYLIKTRGQQVTLSCSPISGHRSVSWYQQTPGQGLQFLFEYFSETQRNKGNFPGRFSGRQFSNSRSEMNVSTLELGDSALYLCASSLGGGTATEAFFGQGTRLTVV.

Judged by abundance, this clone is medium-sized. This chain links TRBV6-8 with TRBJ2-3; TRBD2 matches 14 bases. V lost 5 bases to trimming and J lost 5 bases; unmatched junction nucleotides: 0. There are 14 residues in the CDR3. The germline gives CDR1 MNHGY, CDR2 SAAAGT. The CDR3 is CASSGTSGGDTQYF. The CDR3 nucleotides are TGTGCCAGCAGTGGGACTAGCGGGGGAGATACGCAGTATTTT.

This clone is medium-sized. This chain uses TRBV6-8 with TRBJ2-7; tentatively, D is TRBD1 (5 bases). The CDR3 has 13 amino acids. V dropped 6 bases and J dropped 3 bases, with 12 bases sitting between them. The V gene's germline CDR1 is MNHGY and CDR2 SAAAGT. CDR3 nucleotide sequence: TGTGCCAGCAGACTCGGACACGACTACGAGCAGTACTTC. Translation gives CASRLGHDYEQYF.

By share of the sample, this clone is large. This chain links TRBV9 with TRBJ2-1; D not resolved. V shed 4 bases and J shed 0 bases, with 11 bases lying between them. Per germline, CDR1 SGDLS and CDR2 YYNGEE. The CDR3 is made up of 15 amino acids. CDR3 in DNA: TGTGCCAGCAGCCTTCAGCCGAACTCCTACAATGAGCAGTTCTTC. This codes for CASSLQPNSYNEQFF.

The CDR3 DNA reads as TGTGCCAGCAGGGGAGTGCGCTCCTCCACTGAAGCTTTCTTT. Its protein is CASRGVRSSTEAFF. The J gene is TRBJ1-1, the V gene TRBV6-8; no definite D call. Trimming removed 6 bases at V and 4 bases at J, with 15 bases between. The V gene's germline CDR1 is MNHGY and CDR2 SAAAGT. The CDR3 runs to 14 residues.

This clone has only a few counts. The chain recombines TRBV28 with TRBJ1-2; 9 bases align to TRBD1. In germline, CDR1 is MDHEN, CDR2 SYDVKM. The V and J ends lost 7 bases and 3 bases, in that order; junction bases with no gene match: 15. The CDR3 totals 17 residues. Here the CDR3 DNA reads TGTGCCAGCATCACCCGGGACAGGGACCGTAGTGACTATGGCTACACCTTC. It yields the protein CASITRDRDRSDYGYTF.

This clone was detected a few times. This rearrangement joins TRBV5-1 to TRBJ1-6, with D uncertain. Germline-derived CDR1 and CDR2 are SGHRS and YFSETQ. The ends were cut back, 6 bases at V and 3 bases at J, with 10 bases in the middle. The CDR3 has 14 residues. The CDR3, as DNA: TGCGCCAGCACCGTCAATGGCTATAATTCACCCCTCCACTTT. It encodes CASTVNGYNSPLHF.

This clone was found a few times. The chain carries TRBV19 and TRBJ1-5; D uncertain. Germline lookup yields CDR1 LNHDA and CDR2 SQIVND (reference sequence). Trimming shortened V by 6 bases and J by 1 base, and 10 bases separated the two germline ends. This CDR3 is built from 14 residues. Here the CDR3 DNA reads TGTGCCAGTAGCCTAGGAGGGAGCAATCAGCCCCAGCATTTT. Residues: CASSLGGSNQPQHF.

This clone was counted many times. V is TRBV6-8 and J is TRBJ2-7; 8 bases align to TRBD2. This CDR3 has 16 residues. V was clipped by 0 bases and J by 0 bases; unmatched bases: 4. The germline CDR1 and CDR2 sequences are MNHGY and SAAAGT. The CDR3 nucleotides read TGTGCCAGCAGTTACTCCGGGGGGGGCCTCTCCTACGAGCAGTACTTC. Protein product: CASSYSGGGLSYEQYF.

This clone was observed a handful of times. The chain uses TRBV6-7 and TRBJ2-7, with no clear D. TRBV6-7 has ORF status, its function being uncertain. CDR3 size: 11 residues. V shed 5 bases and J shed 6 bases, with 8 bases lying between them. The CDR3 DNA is TGTGCCAGCAGTCGCCAGGTCGAGCAGTACTTC. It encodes CASSRQVEQYF.

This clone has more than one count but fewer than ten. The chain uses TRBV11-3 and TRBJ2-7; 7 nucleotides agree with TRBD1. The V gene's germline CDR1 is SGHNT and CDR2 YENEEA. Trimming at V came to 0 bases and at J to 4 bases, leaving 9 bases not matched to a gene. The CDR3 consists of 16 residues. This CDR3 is CASSLDRGGDGYEQYF. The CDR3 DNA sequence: TGTGCCAGCAGCTTAGATCGAGGGGGCGATGGGTACGAGCAGTACTTC.

Here the CDR3 reads CASSPYRPFNEKLFF. The DNA for the CDR3 is TGCGCCAGCAGCCCATATCGGCCTTTTAATGAAAAACTGTTTTTT. The chain couples TRBV1 to TRBJ1-4. TRBV1 constitutes a pseudogene. The CDR3 spans 15 residues.

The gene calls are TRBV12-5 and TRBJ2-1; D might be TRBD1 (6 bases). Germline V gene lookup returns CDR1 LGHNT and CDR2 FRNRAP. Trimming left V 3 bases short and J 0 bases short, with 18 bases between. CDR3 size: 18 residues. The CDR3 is CASGFNVPDRNSYNEQFF. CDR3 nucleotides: TGTGCTAGTGGTTTCAACGTTCCTGACAGGAACTCCTACAATGAGCAGTTCTTC.

CDR3 amino acids: CASSPLDRAFRSPLHF. CDR3 DNA: TGTGCCAGCAGCCCTCTGGACAGGGCTTTTAGGTCACCCCTCCACTTT. The chain recombines TRBV28 with TRBJ1-6; the match to TRBD1 covers 8 bases. The V gene end was trimmed by 6 bases and the J gene end by 10 bases; junction bases not matched to a gene: 14. The germline CDR1 and CDR2 sequences are MDHEN and SYDVKM. The CDR3 runs to 16 residues.

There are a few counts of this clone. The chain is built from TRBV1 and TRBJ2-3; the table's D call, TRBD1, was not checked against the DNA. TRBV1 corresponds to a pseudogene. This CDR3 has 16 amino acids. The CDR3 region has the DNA TGCGCCAGCAGCCAACAGGGGTCTACCAATAGAGATACGCAGTATTTT. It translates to CASSQQGSTNRDTQYF.

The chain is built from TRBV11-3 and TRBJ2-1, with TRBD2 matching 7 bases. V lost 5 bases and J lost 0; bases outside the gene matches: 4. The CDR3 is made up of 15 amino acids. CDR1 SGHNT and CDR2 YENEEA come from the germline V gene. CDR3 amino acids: CASSQGLNSYNEQFF. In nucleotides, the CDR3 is TGTGCCAGCAGCCAGGGACTAAACTCCTACAATGAGCAGTTCTTC.

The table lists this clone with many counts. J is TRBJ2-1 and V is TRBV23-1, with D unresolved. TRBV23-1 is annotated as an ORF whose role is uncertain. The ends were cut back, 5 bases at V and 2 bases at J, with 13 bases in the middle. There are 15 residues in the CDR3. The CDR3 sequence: CASSNSIEAYNEQFF. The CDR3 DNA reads TGCGCCAGCAGTAACTCCATTGAAGCCTACAATGAGCAGTTCTTC.

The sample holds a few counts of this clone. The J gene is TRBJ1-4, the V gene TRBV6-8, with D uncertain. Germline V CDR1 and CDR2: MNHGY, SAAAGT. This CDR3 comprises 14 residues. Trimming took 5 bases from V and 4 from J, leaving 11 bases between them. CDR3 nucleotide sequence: TGTGCCAGCAGTCCCCTGGGGTATAATGAAAAACTGTTTTTT. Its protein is CASSPLGYNEKLFF.

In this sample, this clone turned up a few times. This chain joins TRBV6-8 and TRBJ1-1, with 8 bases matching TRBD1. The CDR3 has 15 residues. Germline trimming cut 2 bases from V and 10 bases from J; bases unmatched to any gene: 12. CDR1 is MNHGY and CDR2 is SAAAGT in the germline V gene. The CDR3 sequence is CASSYRDRGKTPAFF. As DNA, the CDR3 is TGTGCCAGCAGTTACCGCGACAGGGGTAAAACCCCAGCTTTCTTT.

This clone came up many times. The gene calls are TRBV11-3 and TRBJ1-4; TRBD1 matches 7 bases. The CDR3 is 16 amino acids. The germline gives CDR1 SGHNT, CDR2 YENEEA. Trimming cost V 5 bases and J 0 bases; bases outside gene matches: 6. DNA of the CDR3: TGTGCCAGCAGCCCAGGGGGAGAACCAACTAATGAAAAACTGTTTTTT. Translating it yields CASSPGGEPTNEKLFF.

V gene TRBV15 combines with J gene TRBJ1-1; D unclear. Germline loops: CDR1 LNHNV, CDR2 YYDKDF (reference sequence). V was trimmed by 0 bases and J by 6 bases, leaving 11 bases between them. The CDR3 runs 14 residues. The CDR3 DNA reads TGTGCCACCAGCAGAGATTTGGGCGCGGCTGAAGCTTTCTTT. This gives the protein CATSRDLGAAEAFF.

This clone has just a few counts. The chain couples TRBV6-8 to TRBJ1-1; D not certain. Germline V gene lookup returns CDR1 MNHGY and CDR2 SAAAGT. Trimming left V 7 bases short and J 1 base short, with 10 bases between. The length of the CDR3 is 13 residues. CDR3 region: CASNQVGNTEAFF. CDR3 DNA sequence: TGTGCCAGCAATCAGGTAGGGAACACTGAAGCTTTCTTT.

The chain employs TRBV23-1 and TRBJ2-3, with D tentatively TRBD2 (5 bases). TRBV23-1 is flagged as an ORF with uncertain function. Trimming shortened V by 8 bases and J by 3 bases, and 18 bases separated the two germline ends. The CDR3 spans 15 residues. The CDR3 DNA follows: TGCGCCAGCGCAACGAACCGGGAACCAACAGATACGCAGTATTTT. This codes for CASATNREPTDTQYF.

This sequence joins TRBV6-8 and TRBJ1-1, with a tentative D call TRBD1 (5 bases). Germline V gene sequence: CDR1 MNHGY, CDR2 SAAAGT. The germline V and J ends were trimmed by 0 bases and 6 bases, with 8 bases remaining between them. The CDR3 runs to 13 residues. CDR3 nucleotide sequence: TGTGCCAGCAGTTACTCGGGGGACGCTGAAGCTTTCTTT. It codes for CASSYSGDAEAFF.